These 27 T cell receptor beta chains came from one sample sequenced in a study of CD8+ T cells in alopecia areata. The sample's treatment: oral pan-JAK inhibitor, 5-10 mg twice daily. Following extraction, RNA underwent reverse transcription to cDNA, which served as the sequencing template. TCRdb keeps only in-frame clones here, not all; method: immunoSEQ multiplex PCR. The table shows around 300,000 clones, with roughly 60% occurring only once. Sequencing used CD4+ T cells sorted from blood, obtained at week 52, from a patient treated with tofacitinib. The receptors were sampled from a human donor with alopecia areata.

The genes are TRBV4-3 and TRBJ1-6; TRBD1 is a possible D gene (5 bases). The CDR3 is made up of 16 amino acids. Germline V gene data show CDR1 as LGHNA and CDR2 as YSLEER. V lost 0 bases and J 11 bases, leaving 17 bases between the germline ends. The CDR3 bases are TGCGCCAGCAGCCAAGATTCTGGCAGGGATCTTACACCCCTCCACTTT. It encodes CASSQDSGRDLTPLHF.

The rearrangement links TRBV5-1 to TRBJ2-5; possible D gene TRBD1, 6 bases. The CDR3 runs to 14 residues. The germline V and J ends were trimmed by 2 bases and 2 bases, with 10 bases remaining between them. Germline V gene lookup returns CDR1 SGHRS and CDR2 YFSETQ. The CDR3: CASSFQGSQETQYF. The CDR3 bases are TGCGCCAGCAGCTTTCAGGGGTCACAAGAGACCCAGTACTTC.

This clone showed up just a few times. Written as DNA, the CDR3 is TGTGCCAGCAGCTTAGTCAGCACGGTTGCTACGCAGTATTTT. Translating gives CASSLVSTVATQYF. The gene calls are TRBV7-9 and TRBJ2-3; D remains unclear. Per the germline V gene, CDR1 is SEHNR and CDR2 is FQNEAQ (reference sequence). The CDR3 is 14 residues long. The V gene lost 1 base and the J gene lost 8 bases, with 13 bases spanning the gap.

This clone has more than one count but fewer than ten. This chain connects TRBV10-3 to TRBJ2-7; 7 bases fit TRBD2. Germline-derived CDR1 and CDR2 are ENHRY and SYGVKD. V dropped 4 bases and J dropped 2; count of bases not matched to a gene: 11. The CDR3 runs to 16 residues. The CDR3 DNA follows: TGTGCCATCAGTGGGGCCGGAAGCGGGATCACCTACGAGCAGTACTTC. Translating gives CAISGAGSGITYEQYF.

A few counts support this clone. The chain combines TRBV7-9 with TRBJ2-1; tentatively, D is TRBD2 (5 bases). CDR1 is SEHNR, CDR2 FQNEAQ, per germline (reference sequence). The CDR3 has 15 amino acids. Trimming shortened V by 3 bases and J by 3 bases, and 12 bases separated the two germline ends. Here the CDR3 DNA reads TGTGCCAGCAGCTTTCGGGCGGCGGGCTACAATGAGCAGTTCTTC. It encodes CASSFRAAGYNEQFF.

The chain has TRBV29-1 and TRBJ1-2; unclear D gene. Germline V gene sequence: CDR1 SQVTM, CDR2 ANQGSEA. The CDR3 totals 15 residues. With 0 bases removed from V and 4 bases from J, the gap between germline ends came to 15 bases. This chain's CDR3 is CSVEDQLAGSYGYTF. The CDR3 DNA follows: TGCAGCGTTGAAGATCAGTTAGCGGGAAGCTATGGCTACACCTTC.

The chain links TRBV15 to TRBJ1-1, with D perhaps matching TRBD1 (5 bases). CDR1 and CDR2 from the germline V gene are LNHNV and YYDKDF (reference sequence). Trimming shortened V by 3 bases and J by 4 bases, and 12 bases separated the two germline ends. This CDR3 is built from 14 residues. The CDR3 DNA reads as TGTGCCACCAGCAGTCAACAGGACGTCACTGAAGCTTTCTTT. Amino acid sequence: CATSSQQDVTEAFF.

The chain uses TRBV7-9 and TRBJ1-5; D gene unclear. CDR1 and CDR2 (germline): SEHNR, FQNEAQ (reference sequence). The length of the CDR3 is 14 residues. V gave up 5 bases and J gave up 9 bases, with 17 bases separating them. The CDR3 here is CASSPGWELRPQHF. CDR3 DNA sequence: TGTGCCAGCAGCCCCGGGTGGGAGTTACGGCCCCAGCATTTT.

The CDR3 DNA follows: TGTGCCACCAGCAGATCCCTAACCGGGACAGGGGGAAGGAAAGCTTTCTTT. It codes for CATSRSLTGTGGRKAFF. V and J are TRBV15 and TRBJ1-1; 11 nucleotides align to TRBD1. J lost 9 bases, V lost 2 bases, and 14 bases had no gene match. CDR3 length equals 17 residues. In germline, CDR1 is LNHNV, CDR2 YYDKDF (reference sequence).

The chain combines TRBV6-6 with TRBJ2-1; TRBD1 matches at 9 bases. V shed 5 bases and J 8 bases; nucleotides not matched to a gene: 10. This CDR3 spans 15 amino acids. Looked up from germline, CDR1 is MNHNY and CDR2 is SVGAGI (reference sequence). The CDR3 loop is CASSPPGQGKDEQFF. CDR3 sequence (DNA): TGTGCCAGCAGTCCCCCGGGACAGGGTAAGGATGAGCAGTTCTTC.

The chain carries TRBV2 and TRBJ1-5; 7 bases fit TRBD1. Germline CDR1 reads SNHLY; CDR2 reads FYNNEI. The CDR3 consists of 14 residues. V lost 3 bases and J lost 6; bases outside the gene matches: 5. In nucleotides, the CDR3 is TGTGCCAGCAGTGATAAACGGGACAGTCAGCCCCAGCATTTT. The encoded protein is CASSDKRDSQPQHF.

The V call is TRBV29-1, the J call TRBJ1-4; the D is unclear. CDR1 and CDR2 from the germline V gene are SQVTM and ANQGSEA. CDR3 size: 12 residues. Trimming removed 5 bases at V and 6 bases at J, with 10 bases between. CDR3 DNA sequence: TGCAGCGTTTGGCGGACGGATGAAAAACTGTTTTTT. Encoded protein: CSVWRTDEKLFF. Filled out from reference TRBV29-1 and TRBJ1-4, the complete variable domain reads SAVISQKPSRDICQRGTSLTIQCQVDSQVTMMFWYRQQPGQSLTLIATANQGSEATYESGFVIDKFPISRPNLTFSTLTVSNMSPEDSSIYLCSVWRTDEKLFFGSGTQLSVL.

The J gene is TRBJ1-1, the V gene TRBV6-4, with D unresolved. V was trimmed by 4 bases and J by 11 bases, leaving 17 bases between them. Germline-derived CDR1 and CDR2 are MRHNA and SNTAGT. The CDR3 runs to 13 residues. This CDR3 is CASSVTMGRRAFF. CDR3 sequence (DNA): TGTGCCAGCAGTGTGACGATGGGGAGAAGGGCTTTCTTT.

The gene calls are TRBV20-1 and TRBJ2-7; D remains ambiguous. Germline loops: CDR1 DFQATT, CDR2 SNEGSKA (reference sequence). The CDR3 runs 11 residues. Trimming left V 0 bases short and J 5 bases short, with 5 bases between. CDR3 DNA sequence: TGCAGTGCTAGAGATGCCCACGAGCAGTACTTC. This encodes CSARDAHEQYF.

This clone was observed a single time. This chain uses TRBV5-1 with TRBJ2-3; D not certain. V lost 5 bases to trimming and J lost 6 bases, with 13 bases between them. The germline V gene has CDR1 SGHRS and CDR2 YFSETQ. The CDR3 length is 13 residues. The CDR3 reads CASRTRPPDTQYF. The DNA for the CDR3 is TGCGCCAGCAGGACGAGGCCTCCGGATACGCAGTATTTT.

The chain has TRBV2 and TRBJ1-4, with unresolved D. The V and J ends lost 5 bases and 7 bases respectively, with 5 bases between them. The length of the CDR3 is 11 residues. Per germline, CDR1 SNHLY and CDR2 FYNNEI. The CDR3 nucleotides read TGTGCCAGCAGTCCTAGTGAAAAACTGTTTTTT. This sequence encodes CASSPSEKLFF.

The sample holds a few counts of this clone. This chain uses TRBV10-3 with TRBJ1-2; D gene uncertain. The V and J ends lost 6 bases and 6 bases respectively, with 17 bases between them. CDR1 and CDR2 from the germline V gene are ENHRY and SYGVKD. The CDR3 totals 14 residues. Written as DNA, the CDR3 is TGTGCCATCAGGATGACTGACGGAGTGAATGGCTACACCTTC. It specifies CAIRMTDGVNGYTF.

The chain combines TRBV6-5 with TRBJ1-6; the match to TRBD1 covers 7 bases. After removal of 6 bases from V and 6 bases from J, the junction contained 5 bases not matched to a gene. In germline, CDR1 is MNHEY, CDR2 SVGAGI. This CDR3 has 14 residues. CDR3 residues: CASSRGQVNSPLHF. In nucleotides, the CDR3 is TGTGCCAGCAGCCGCGGACAGGTTAATTCACCCCTCCACTTT.

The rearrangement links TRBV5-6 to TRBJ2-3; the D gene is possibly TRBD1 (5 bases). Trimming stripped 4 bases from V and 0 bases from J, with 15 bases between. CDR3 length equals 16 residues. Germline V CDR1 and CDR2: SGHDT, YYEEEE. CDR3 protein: CASSTWTRPSTDTQYF. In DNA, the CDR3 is TGTGCCAGCAGCACATGGACACGACCGAGCACAGATACGCAGTATTTT.

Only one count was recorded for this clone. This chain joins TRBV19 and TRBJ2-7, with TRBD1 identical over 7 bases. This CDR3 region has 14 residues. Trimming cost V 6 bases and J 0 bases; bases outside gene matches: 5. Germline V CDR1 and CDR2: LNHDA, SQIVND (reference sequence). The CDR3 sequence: CASSGTVSSYEQYF. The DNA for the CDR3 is TGTGCCAGTAGCGGGACAGTCAGCTCCTACGAGCAGTACTTC.

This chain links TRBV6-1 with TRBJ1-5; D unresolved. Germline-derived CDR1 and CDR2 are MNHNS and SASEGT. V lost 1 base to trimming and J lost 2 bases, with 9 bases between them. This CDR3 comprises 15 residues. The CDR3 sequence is CASSEGGLGNQPQHF. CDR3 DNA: TGTGCCAGCAGTGAAGGCGGATTGGGCAATCAGCCCCAGCATTTT.

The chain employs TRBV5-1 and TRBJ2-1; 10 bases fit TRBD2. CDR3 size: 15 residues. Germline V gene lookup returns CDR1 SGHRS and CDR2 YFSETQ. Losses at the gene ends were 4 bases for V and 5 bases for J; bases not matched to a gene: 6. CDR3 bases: TGCGCCAGCAGCCCTATAGCGGGGGGCCACAATGAGCAGTTCTTC. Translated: CASSPIAGGHNEQFF.

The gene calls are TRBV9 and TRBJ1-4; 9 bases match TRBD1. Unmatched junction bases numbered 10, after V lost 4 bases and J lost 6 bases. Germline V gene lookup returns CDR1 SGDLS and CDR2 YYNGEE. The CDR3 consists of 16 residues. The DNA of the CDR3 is TGTGCCAGCAGCCCGCGTAGTGGACAGGGGTATGAAAAACTGTTTTTT. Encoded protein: CASSPRSGQGYEKLFF.

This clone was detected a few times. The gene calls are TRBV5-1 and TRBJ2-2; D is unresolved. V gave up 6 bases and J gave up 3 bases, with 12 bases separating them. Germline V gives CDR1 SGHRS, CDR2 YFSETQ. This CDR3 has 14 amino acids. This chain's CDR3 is CASTRSWDTGELFF. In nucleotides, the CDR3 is TGCGCCAGCACGCGGAGTTGGGACACCGGGGAGCTGTTTTTT.

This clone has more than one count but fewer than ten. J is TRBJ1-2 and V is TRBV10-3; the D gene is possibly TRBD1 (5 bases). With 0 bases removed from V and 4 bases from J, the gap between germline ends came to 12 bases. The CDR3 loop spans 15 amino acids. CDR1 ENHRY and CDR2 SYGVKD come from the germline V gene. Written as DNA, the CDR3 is TGTGCCATCAGTGAGTCGCCGACGACAGTCTATGGCTACACCTTC. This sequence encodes CAISESPTTVYGYTF.

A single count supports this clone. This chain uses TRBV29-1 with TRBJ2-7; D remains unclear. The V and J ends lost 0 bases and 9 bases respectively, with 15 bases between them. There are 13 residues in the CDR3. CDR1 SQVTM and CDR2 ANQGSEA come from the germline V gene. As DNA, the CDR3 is TGCAGCGTTGAAGATCAGGACCTCCACGGGCAGTACTTC. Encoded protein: CSVEDQDLHGQYF.

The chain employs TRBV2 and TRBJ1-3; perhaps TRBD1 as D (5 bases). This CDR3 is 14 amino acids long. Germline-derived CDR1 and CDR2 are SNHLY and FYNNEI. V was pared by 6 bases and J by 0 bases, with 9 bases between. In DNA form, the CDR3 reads TGTGCCAGCAGCAGACAGATCTCTGGAAACACCATATATTTT. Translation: CASSRQISGNTIYF.